The 9 T cell receptor beta chains below all came from one sample that was sequenced in a study of read filtering for tumor transcriptome and immune sequencing. This library used 300 to 500 ng RNA and molecular barcoded adaptors spanning alpha/delta and beta/gamma chains. TCRdb processed the reads anew with MiXCR; each CDR3 protein has one entry. This table has 35,000 to 40,000 distinct CDR3 sequences, 12% to 15% appearing once. Sequences were obtained from a population of CD138-negative cells sorted from bone marrow. Receptor source: a donor over 35 with multiple myeloma.

As to this clonotype: Given a far larger clone just one base away, this is likely a sequencing read error. The chain carries TRBV6-5 and TRBJ2-7; a possible D gene is TRBD1 (5 bases). This CDR3 has 15 amino acids. Germline V gives CDR1 MNHEY, CDR2 SVGAGI. The CDR3 loop is CASSHSFDSSYEQYF. The CDR3 nucleotides read TGTGCCAGCAGTCACTCCTTCGACAGCTCCTACGAGCAGTACTTC.

The chain joins TRBV10-3 to TRBJ1-2, with 7 bases matching TRBD1. V lost 7 bases and J lost 6; bases outside the gene matches: 8. The CDR3 spans 13 residues. The germline gives CDR1 ENHRY, CDR2 SYGVKD. In DNA form, the CDR3 reads TGTGCCATCACCCCCGGGACAGTCGATGGCTACACCTTC. Translation: CAITPGTVDGYTF.

This clonotype has a count of ten or more. The rearrangement joins TRBV2 to TRBJ1-1; no firm D call. Trimming cost V 7 bases and J 6 bases, with 15 bases left between them. CDR1 and CDR2 (germline): SNHLY, FYNNEI. This CDR3 is built from 13 residues. CDR3 protein: CASTTRNSPEAFF. The CDR3 coding sequence is TGTGCCAGCACCACAAGGAATTCCCCTGAAGCTTTCTTT.

Ten or more counts support this clonotype. The chain has TRBV12-3 or TRBV12-4 and TRBJ1-3; D ambiguous. With 3 bases removed from V and 0 bases from J, the gap between germline ends came to 6 bases. CDR3 length equals 14 residues. CDR3 bases: TGTGCCAGCAGTTTTCAGAGCTCTGGAAACACCATATATTTT. This translates into CASSFQSSGNTIYF.

There are many counts of this clonotype. J is TRBJ2-3 and V is TRBV6-5, with 9 bases identical to TRBD2. The CDR3 contains 16 residues. Germline CDR1 reads MNHEY; CDR2 reads SVGAGI. With V trimmed by 6 bases and J by 0 bases, 7 bases remained unmatched. The CDR3 bases are TGTGCCAGCAGCTCCTATCTAGCGGGGAGCACAGATACGCAGTATTTT. Its protein is CASSSYLAGSTDTQYF.

At least ten counts were recorded for this clonotype. The chain has TRBV5-4 and TRBJ1-2, with a weak D call TRBD1 (5 bases). V shed 6 bases and J shed 4 bases, with 19 bases lying between them. The germline V gene encodes CDR1 SGHNT and CDR2 YYREEE (reference sequence). This CDR3 is 15 amino acids long. The CDR3 loop is CASTSRADFFYGYTF. CDR3 DNA sequence: TGTGCCAGCACCTCCAGGGCCGACTTTTTCTATGGCTACACCTTC.

In its sample, this clonotype was seen many times. This chain joins TRBV7-8 and TRBJ2-1; 10 bases match TRBD1. CDR1 and CDR2 (germline): SGHVS, FQNEAQ. CDR3 length equals 15 residues. The V segment lost 5 bases and the J segment 4 bases; nucleotides outside the gene matches: 5. The CDR3 sequence: CASSRAGQGYNEQFF. CDR3 coding DNA: TGTGCCAGCAGCCGGGCGGGACAGGGGTACAATGAGCAGTTCTTC.

Ten or more counts support this clonotype. This chain links TRBV4-3 with TRBJ2-2; D is unclear. From germline, CDR1 is LGHNA and CDR2 YSLEER. V was pared by 2 bases and J by 1 base, with 5 bases between. There are 14 residues in the CDR3. The CDR3 bases are TGCGCCAGCAGCCAAAGTCGGAACACCGGGGAGCTGTTTTTT. Amino acid sequence: CASSQSRNTGELFF.

This clonotype was seen repeatedly, ten times or more. This chain uses TRBV7-9 with TRBJ1-1; 9 bases agree with TRBD1. Germline loops: CDR1 SEHNR, CDR2 FQNEAQ (reference sequence). Trimming removed 4 bases from V and 5 bases from J; junction bases left unmatched: 5. This CDR3 is built from 14 residues. The DNA of the CDR3 is TGTGCCAGCAGCTGGGGGGACAGGGTTACTGAAGCTTTCTTT. It yields the protein CASSWGDRVTEAFF.